The subject of this entry is one TCR beta chain. Its antigen remains unknown. Through a sample-barcoded 5' primer and a J-beta primer mix, a second PCR was run for roughly 6 to 11 cycles. TCRdb re-analysed the 5' RACE reads in MiXCR, keeping a single row per CDR3 protein. The table lists approximately 1.5 million distinct CDR3 sequences, approximately 39% of them singletons. This entry comes from a study of blood T cells in healthy people across ages. Study-level information: Using template switching, researchers captured about one barcoded beta molecule for each two T cells.

Broader study findings: It was the long-lived donors that had more naive CD4+ cells and higher diversity than aged donors. TCR beta diversity was tightly associated with the proportion of naive T cells.

Each sample provided at least 6 micrograms of extracted total RNA. Germline V gives CDR1 SGHAT, CDR2 FQNNGV. V lost 2 bases to trimming and J lost 4 bases, with 17 bases between them. The CDR3 has 16 amino acids. The receptor was derived from a woman aged 18 to 35 in good health. This sequence joins TRBV11-2 and TRBJ1-1; weak D call: TRBD1 (6 bases). Material for sequencing was blood. The DNA of the CDR3 is TGTGCCAGCAGCTTATACCACAGGGCTGGGAGCACTGAAGCTTTCTTT. It encodes CASSLYHRAGSTEAFF.